Reported below is one TCR beta chain. Its antigen remains unidentified. The entry originates in a study of T cells after posttransplantation cyclophosphamide. Study-wide results and limits: TRB clonality was highly associated with recipient CMV seropositivity and reactivation. Later post-transplant blood repertoires were often dominated by donor CD8+ memory clones.

V dropped 6 bases and J dropped 2; count of bases not matched to a gene: 10. Germline V lookup: CDR1 MRHNA, CDR2 SNTAGT. CDR3 length equals 16 residues. TCRdb's table, derived via immunoSEQ multiplex PCR, lists solely in-frame clones and lacks some. The repertoire holds 30,000 to 40,000 clones, with approximately 90% as singletons. This chain joins TRBV6-4 and TRBJ2-3, with 8 bases that match TRBD2. The source of this sequence is a woman aged 40-49 years with a blood cancer, CMV-positive, and with a related stem cell donor. Material for sequencing was PBMCs. The CDR3 DNA is TGTGCCAGCAGCCCGTCGGGGGGGGATTCCACAGATACGCAGTATTTT. Translating gives CASSPSGGDSTDTQYF.